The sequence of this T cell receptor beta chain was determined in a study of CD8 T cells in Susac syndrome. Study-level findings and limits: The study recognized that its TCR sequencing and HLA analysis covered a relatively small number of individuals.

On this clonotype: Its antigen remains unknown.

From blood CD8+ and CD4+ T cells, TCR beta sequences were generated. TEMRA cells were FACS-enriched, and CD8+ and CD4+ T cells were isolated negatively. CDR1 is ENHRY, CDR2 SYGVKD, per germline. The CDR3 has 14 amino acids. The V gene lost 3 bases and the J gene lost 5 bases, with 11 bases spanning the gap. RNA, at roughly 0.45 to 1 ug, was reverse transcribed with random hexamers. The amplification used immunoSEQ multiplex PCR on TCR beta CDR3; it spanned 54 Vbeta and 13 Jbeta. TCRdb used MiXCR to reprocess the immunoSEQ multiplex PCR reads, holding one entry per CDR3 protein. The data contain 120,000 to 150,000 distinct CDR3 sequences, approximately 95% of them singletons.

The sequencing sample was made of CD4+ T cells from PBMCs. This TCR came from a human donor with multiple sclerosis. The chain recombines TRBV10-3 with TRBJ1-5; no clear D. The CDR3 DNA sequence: TGTGCCATCAGTGACGGACGGATCGATCAGCCCCAGCATTTT. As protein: CAISDGRIDQPQHF.